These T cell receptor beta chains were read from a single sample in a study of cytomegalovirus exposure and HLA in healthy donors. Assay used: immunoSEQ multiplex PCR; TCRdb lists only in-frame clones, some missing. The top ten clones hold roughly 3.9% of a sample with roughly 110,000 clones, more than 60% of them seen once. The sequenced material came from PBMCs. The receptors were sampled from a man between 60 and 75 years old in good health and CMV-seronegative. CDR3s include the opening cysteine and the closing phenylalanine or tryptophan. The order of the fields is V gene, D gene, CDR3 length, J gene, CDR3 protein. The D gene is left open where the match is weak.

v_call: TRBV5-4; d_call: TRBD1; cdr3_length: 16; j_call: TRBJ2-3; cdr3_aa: CASSLRTGEGTDTQYF
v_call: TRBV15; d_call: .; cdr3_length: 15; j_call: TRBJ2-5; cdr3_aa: CATSREGAGGETQYF
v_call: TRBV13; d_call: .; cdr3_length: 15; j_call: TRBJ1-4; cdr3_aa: CASGQGFLQGEKLFF
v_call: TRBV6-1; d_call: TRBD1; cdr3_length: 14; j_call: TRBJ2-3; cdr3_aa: CASLGTGIDDTQYF
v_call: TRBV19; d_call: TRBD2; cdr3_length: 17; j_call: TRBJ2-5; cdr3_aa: CASSGTSGGAWFETQYF
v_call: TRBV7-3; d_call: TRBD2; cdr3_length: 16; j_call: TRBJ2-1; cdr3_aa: CASSSIAGGPGGEQFF
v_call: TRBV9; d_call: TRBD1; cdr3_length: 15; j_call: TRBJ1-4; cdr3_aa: CASSERQGINEKLFF
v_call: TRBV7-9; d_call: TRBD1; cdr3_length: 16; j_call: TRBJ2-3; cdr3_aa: CASSLGRQGAKDTQYF
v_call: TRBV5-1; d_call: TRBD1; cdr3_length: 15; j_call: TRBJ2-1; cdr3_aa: CASSNIRTGNHEQFF
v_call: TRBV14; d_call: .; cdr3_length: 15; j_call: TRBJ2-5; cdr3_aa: CASSSWGNLQGTQYF
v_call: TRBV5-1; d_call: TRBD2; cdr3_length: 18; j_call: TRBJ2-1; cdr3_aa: CASSSRTSGGSSYNEQFF
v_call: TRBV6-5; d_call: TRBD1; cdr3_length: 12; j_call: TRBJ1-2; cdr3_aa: CASRRQGYGYTF
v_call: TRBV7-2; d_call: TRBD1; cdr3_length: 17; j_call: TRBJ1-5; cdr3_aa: CASSLLPTGGSNQPQHF
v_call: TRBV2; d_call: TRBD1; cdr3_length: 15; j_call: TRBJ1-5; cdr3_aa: CASRGQGRNNQPQHF
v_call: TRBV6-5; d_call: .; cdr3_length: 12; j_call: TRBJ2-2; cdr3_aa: CASSWEPGELFF
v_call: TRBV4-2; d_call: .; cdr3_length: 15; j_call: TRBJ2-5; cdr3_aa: CASSQAGTKKETQYF
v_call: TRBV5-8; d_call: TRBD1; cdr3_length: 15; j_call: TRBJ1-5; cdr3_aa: CASSRRTGSRQPQHF
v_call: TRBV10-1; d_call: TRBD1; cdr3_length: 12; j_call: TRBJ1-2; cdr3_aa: CARIDRAKDYTF
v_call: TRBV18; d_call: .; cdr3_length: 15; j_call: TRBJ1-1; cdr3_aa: CASSPPSQQNTEAFF
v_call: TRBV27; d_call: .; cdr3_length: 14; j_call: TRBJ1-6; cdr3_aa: CASSLKGIGSPLHF
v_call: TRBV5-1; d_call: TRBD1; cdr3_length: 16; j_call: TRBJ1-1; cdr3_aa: CASSSRIRQGGTEAFF
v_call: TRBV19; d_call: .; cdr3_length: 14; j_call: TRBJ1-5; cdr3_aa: CASSNRDSNQPQHF
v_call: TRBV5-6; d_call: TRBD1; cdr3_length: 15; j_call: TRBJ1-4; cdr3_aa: CASDQQGATGEKLFF
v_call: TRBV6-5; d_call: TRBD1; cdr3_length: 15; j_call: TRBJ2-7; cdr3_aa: CASSSQGQGPYEQYF
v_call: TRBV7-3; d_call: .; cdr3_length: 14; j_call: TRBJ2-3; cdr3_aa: CASSLKPSPDTQYF
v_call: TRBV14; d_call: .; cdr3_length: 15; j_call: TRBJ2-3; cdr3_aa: CASSQGGTPRGTQYF
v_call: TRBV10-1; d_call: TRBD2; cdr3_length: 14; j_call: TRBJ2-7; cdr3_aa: CASSPGGLSYEQYF
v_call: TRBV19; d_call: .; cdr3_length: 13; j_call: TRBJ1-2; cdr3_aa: CASNFRGGYGYTF
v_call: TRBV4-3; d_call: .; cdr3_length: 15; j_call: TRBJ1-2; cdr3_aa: CASSQDGGLVYGYTF
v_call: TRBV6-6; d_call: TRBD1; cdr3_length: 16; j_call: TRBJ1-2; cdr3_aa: CASSYEGALSMGGYTF
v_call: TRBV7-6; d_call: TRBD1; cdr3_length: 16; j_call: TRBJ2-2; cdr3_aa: CASSYFDRVVTGELFF
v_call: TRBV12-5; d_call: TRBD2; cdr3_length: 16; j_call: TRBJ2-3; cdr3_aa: CASGPGTSGGADTQYF
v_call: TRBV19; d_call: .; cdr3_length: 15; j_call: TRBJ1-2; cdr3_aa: CASSSLGLASHGYTF
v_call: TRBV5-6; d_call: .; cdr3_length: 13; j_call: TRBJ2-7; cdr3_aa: CASSPLVTDEQYF
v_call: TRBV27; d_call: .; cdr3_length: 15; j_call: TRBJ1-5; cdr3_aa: CASRLQGYSNQPQHF
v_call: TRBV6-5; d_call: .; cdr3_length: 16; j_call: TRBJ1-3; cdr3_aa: CASSYLAPSSGNTIYF
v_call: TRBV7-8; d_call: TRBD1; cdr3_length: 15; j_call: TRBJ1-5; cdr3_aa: CASSPGQGSNQPQHF
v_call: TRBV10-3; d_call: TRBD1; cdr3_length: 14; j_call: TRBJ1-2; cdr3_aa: CAIRQTGANYGYTF
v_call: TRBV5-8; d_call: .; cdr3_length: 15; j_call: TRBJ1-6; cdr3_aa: CASHRGRQSNSPLHF
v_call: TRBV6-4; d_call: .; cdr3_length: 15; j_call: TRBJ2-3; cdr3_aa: CASSDVVGLYNTQYF
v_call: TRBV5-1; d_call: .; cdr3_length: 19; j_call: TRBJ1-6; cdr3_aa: CASSLGQEAFLGYNSPLHF
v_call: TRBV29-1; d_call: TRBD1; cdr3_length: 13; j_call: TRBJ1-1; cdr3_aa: CSVGQGGVTEAFF
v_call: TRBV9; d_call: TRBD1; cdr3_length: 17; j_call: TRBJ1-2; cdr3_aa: CASSVGTWDSSRGGYTF
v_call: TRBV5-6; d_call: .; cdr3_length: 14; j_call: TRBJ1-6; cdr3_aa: CASSLEGGLGALHF
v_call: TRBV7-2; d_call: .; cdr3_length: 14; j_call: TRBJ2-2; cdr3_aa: CASRQDSYTGELFF
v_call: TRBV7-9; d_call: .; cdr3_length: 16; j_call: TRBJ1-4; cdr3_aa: CASSRGTGTRDEKLFF
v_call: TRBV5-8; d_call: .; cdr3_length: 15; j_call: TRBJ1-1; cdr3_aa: CASRLHPSMNTEAFF
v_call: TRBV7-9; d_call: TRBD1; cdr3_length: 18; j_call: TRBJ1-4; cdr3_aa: CASSGRTGERGTNEKLFF
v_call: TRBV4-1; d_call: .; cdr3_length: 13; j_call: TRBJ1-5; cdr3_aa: CASSQENSQPQHF
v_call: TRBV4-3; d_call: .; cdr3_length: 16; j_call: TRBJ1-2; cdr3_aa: CASSQDFEGLNYGYTF
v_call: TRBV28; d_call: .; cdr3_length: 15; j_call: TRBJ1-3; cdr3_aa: CASSRTPGSGNTIYF
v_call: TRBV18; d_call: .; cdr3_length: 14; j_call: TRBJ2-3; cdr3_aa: CASSPRSRSDTQYF